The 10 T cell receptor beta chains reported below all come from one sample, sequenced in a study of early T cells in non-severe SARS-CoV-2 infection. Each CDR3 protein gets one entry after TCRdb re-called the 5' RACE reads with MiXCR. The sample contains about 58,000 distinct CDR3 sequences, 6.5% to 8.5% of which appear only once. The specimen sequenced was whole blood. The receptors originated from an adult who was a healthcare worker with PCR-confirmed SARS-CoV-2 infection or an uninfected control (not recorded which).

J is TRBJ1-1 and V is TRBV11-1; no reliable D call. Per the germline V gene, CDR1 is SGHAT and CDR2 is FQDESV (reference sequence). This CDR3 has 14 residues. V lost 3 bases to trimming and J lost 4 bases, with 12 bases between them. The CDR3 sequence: CASSFGLETTEAFF. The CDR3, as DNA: TGTGCCAGCAGCTTTGGACTCGAGACCACTGAAGCTTTCTTT.

Here the CDR3 DNA reads TGTGCCAGCAGTTGGGACATAGCCCGAAACTATGGCTACACCTTC. Amino acid sequence: CASSWDIARNYGYTF. V is TRBV7-9 and J is TRBJ1-2; perhaps TRBD1 as D (6 bases). CDR1 and CDR2 from the germline V gene are SEHNR and FQNEAQ (reference sequence). The V and J ends lost 6 bases and 2 bases respectively, with 16 bases between them. CDR3 length: 15 amino acids.

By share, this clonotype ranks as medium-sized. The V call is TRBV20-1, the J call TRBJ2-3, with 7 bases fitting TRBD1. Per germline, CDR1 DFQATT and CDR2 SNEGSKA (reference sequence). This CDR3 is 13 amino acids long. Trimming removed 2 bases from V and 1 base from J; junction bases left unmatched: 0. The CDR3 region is CSARTGGTDTQYF. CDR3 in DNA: TGCAGTGCTAGAACAGGGGGCACAGATACGCAGTATTTT.

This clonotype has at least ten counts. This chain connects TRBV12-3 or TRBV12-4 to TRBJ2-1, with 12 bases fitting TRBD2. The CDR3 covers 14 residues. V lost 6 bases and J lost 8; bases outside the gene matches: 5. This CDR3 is CASSRLAGGDEQFF. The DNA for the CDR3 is TGTGCCAGCAGCCGTCTAGCGGGAGGGGATGAGCAGTTCTTC.

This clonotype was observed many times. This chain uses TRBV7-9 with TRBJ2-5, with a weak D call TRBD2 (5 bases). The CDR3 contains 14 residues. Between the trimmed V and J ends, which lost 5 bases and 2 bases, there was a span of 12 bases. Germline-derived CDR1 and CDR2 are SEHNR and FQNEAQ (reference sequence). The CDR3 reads CASSPRRAQETQYF. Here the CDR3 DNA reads TGTGCCAGCAGCCCCCGGCGGGCGCAAGAGACCCAGTACTTC.

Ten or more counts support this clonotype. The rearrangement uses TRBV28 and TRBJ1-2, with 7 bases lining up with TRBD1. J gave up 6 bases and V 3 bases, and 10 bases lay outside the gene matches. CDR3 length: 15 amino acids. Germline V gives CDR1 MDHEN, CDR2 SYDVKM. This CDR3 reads CASSFPWDSTDGYTF. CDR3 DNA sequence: TGTGCCAGCAGTTTTCCCTGGGACAGTACTGATGGCTACACCTTC.

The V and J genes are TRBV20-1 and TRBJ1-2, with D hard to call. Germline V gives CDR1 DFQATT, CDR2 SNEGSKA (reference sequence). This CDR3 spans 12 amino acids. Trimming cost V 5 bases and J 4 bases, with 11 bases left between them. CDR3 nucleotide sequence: TGCAGTGCTGTCGCCCGATTCTATGGCTACACCTTC. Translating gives CSAVARFYGYTF.

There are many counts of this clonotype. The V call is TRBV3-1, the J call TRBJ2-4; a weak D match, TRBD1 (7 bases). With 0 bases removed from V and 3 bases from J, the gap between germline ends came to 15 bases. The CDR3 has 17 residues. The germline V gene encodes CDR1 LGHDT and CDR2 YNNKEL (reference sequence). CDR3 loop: CASSQDPAGGGKNIQYF. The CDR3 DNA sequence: TGTGCCAGCAGCCAAGACCCCGCAGGGGGAGGCAAAAACATTCAGTACTTC.

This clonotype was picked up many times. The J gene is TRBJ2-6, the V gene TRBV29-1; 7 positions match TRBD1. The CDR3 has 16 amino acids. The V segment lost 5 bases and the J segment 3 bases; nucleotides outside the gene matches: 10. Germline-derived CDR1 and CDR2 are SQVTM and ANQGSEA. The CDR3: CSVNRQGPSGANVLTF. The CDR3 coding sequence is TGCAGCGTTAACCGACAGGGACCGAGTGGGGCCAACGTCCTGACTTTC.

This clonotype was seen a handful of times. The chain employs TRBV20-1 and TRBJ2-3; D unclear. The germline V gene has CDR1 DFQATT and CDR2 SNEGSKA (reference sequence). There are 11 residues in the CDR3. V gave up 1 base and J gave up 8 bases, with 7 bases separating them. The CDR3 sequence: CSARAEATQYF. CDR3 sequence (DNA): TGCAGTGCTAGAGCGGAAGCTACGCAGTATTTT.